The 11 T cell receptor beta chains reported below all come from one sample, sequenced in a study of blood T cell repertoires in COVID-19. Sequencing was performed with immunoSEQ multiplex PCR; in TCRdb, only in-frame clones are kept and a portion is missing. The table includes 180,000 or so clones, roughly 81% detected once. Sequencing used peripheral blood. The receptors here all came from a man aged 35-49 years who had recovered from COVID-19.

The genes are TRBV19 and TRBJ2-7, with TRBD1 as a possible D gene (5 bases). The CDR3 contains 13 residues. Germline V gene sequence: CDR1 LNHDA, CDR2 SQIVND (reference sequence). V shed 4 bases and J shed 4 bases, with 11 bases lying between them. The CDR3 nucleotides are TGTGCCAGTAGTACTGCCGACAGATACGAGCAGTACTTC. The encoded protein is CASSTADRYEQYF. Full variable domain (rest looked up from reference TRBV19 and TRBJ2-7): DGGITQSPKYLFRKEGQNVTLSCEQNLNHDAMYWYRQDPGQGLRLIYYSQIVNDFQKGDIAEGYSVSREKKESFPLTVTSAQKNPTAFYLCASSTADRYEQYFGPGTRLTVT.

The gene calls are TRBV29-1 and TRBJ1-2; D might be TRBD1 (6 bases). The V end was cut by 6 bases, the J end by 1 base, with 9 bases between. The CDR3 length is 12 residues. In germline, CDR1 is SQVTM, CDR2 ANQGSEA. This CDR3 reads CSVPGHNYGYTF. For the CDR3, the DNA is TGCAGCGTGCCGGGACATAACTATGGCTACACCTTC.

The rearrangement uses TRBV19 and TRBJ2-3, with D perhaps matching TRBD1 (6 bases). This CDR3 spans 14 amino acids. The germline CDR1 and CDR2 sequences are LNHDA and SQIVND (reference sequence). Trimming took 7 bases from V and 5 from J, leaving 16 bases between them. Written as DNA, the CDR3 is TGTGCCAGTAACCGGGACACGGCGAAAGATACGCAGTATTTT. Translated, it gives CASNRDTAKDTQYF.

The V and J genes are TRBV10-3 and TRBJ1-2; D unclear. The CDR3 contains 14 residues. CDR1 and CDR2 (germline): ENHRY, SYGVKD. V was cut by 0 bases and J by 2 bases, with 7 bases left in between. This CDR3 is CAISESTSNYGYTF. CDR3 bases: TGTGCCATCAGTGAGTCCACGAGCAACTATGGCTACACCTTC.

The chain is built from TRBV12-3 or TRBV12-4 and TRBJ1-2; tentatively, D is TRBD1 (5 bases). Trimming removed 8 bases at V and 4 bases at J, with 14 bases between. This CDR3 has 13 amino acids. CDR3 residues: CASRDSNLYGYTF. CDR3 in DNA: TGTGCCAGCCGGGACTCAAATCTCTATGGCTACACCTTC.

The rearrangement uses TRBV29-1 and TRBJ2-5; the D gene is possibly TRBD2 (5 bases). Germline V lookup: CDR1 SQVTM, CDR2 ANQGSEA. The CDR3 is 14 amino acids. V lost 3 bases to trimming and J lost 0 bases, with 11 bases between them. CDR3 sequence (DNA): TGCAGCGTTGAGGACTGGGTGTACCAAGAGACCCAGTACTTC. It encodes CSVEDWVYQETQYF.

The J gene is TRBJ1-2, the V gene TRBV4-3; the D gene is possibly TRBD1 (5 bases). Germline V gene data show CDR1 as LGHNA and CDR2 as YSLEER. The CDR3 runs 15 residues. V dropped 4 bases and J dropped 6 bases, with 18 bases sitting between them. CDR3 in DNA: TGCGCCAGCAGCCCAAGTAGGGCAGTCAGGGATGGCTACACCTTC. This codes for CASSPSRAVRDGYTF.

This chain uses TRBV2 with TRBJ1-6, with D hard to call. Germline V gene sequence: CDR1 SNHLY, CDR2 FYNNEI. The CDR3 length is 12 residues. With 3 bases removed from V and 10 bases from J, the gap between germline ends came to 7 bases. The CDR3 nucleotides are TGTGCCAGCAGTGATAGGCGGTCACCCCTCCACTTT. Translation gives CASSDRRSPLHF.

The chain carries TRBV28 and TRBJ1-3; 7 bases align to TRBD1. Germline V gene sequence: CDR1 MDHEN, CDR2 SYDVKM. Losses at the gene ends were 5 bases for V and 5 bases for J; bases not matched to a gene: 12. CDR3 size: 16 residues. The DNA of the CDR3 is TGTGCCAGCAGTGGGTCTAGAGGGGGCCGAAGAAACACCATATATTTT. Its translation is CASSGSRGGRRNTIYF.

The chain employs TRBV20-1 and TRBJ2-3; 10 positions match TRBD2. The germline CDR1 and CDR2 sequences are DFQATT and SNEGSKA (reference sequence). V lost 3 bases to trimming and J lost 5 bases; unmatched junction nucleotides: 5. This CDR3 spans 14 amino acids. The CDR3, as DNA: TGCAGTGCTAGTCCGGCTAGCGGGGGAGATACGCAGTATTTT. Translation: CSASPASGGDTQYF.

The sample holds one count of this clone. The chain employs TRBV4-2 and TRBJ2-1, with 8 bases aligning to TRBD2. Trimming at V came to 0 bases and at J to 7 bases, leaving 8 bases not matched to a gene. CDR1 LGHNA and CDR2 YNFKEQ come from the germline V gene. The CDR3 is 16 amino acids. CDR3 region: CASSQEGAGVRNEQFF. The CDR3 region has the DNA TGTGCCAGCAGCCAAGAGGGAGCGGGAGTGAGAAATGAGCAGTTCTTC.